This T cell receptor beta chain was identified during a study of control samples from healthy donors and cancer patients. The CDR3 has 15 amino acids. CDR1 is SGDLS and CDR2 is YYNGEE in the germline V gene. V trimming: 4 bases; J trimming: 3 bases; junction bases outside the gene matches: 9. This table comes from immunoSEQ multiplex PCR, and its TCRdb copy is limited to in-frame clones, with some not included. The sample carries about 180,000 clones, approximately 90% recorded once. This clone occurred once. The clonotype comes from a man in his thirties or forties in good health. The rearrangement joins TRBV9 to TRBJ2-5; 7 positions match TRBD1. The sequenced sample consisted of blood. The CDR3 sequence: CASSPTGQTKETQYF. Here the CDR3 DNA reads TGTGCCAGCAGCCCAACGGGACAGACCAAAGAGACCCAGTACTTC.